These T cell receptor beta chains were read from a single sample in a study of TIL therapy for anti-PD-1-resistant metastatic lung cancer. Method: immunoSEQ multiplex PCR; TCRdb's copy keeps in-frame clones and lacks some. Here the sample spans about 20,000 clones, 83% being singletons. The sequenced sample was blood, obtained at baseline. Every receptor here comes from a person aged 30 to 80 with non-small cell lung cancer. CDR3s include the opening cysteine and the closing phenylalanine or tryptophan. D genes are given only for firm matches. Expanded clones are given a class, and other clones once, few, many or no size at all.

V gene: TRBV2
clone size: .
J gene: TRBJ1-6
D gene: .
CDR3 protein: CASSERGGSSPLHF
CDR3 DNA: TGTGCCAGCAGTGAACGGGGTGGGAGTTCACCCCTCCACTTT

V gene: TRBV5-1
clone size: .
J gene: TRBJ2-7
D gene: TRBD1
CDR3 protein: CASSSGTGVRRYEQYF
CDR3 DNA: TGCGCCAGCAGCTCCGGGACAGGGGTCAGGCGGTACGAGCAGTACTTC

V gene: TRBV19
clone size: once
J gene: TRBJ2-3
D gene: .
CDR3 protein: CASSIRAGYSTDTQYF
CDR3 DNA: TGTGCCAGTAGTATTCGAGCGGGCTATAGCACAGATACGCAGTATTTT

V gene: TRBV5-6
clone size: .
J gene: TRBJ1-1
D gene: .
CDR3 protein: CASSLAGRNTEAFF
CDR3 DNA: TGTGCCAGCAGCTTGGCAGGGCGGAACACTGAAGCTTTCTTT

V gene: TRBV18
clone size: .
J gene: TRBJ2-5
D gene: .
CDR3 protein: CASSRGGQETQYF
CDR3 DNA: TGTGCCAGCTCCCGGGGAGGCCAAGAGACCCAGTACTTC

V gene: TRBV29-1
clone size: .
J gene: TRBJ2-5
D gene: .
CDR3 protein: CSVARPGVETQYF
CDR3 DNA: TGCAGCGTTGCGAGGCCAGGGGTAGAGACCCAGTACTTC

V gene: TRBV18
clone size: .
J gene: TRBJ1-4
D gene: .
CDR3 protein: CASSQGRTATTSTNEKLFF
CDR3 DNA: TGTGCCAGCTCACAAGGAAGGACAGCTACGACGTCAACTAATGAAAAACTGTTTTTT

V gene: TRBV27
clone size: .
J gene: TRBJ1-5
D gene: TRBD1
CDR3 protein: CASSLLQGGQPQHF
CDR3 DNA: TGTGCCAGCAGCCTCCTCCAGGGGGGTCAGCCCCAGCATTTT

V gene: TRBV28
clone size: .
J gene: TRBJ1-2
D gene: .
CDR3 protein: CASSLGWGYTF
CDR3 DNA: TGTGCCAGCAGTCTAGGGTGGGGCTACACCTTC

V gene: TRBV5-1
clone size: .
J gene: TRBJ2-5
D gene: TRBD1
CDR3 protein: CASSLGQEETQYF
CDR3 DNA: TGCGCCAGCAGTTTAGGACAGGAAGAGACCCAGTACTTC

V gene: TRBV11-2
clone size: .
J gene: TRBJ2-1
D gene: TRBD2
CDR3 protein: CASRKELAGDLEQFF
CDR3 DNA: TGTGCCAGCAGGAAGGAGCTAGCGGGAGATCTTGAGCAGTTCTTC

V gene: TRBV7-9
clone size: .
J gene: TRBJ2-1
D gene: TRBD2
CDR3 protein: CASSFRTSGDNEQFF
CDR3 DNA: TGTGCCAGCAGTTTCCGGACTAGCGGAGACAATGAGCAGTTCTTC

V gene: TRBV15
clone size: .
J gene: TRBJ2-7
D gene: .
CDR3 protein: CATSRGTSYEQYF
CDR3 DNA: TGTGCCACCAGCAGGGGGACGAGCTACGAGCAGTACTTC

V gene: TRBV27
clone size: .
J gene: TRBJ2-7
D gene: .
CDR3 protein: CASSAAGLNYEQYF
CDR3 DNA: TGTGCCAGCAGTGCAGCAGGGTTGAACTACGAGCAGTACTTC

V gene: TRBV19
clone size: .
J gene: TRBJ1-5
D gene: .
CDR3 protein: CASSQGSRQPQHF
CDR3 DNA: TGTGCCAGTAGTCAGGGATCTCGGCAGCCCCAGCATTTT

V gene: TRBV28
clone size: .
J gene: TRBJ2-7
D gene: .
CDR3 protein: CASSPGTGHEQYF
CDR3 DNA: TGTGCCAGCAGCCCTGGGACGGGACACGAGCAGTACTTC

V gene: TRBV6-1
clone size: .
J gene: TRBJ1-2
D gene: .
CDR3 protein: CASSEAVSGYTF
CDR3 DNA: TGTGCCAGCAGTGAGGCGGTTTCCGGCTACACCTTC

V gene: TRBV19
clone size: .
J gene: TRBJ2-5
D gene: .
CDR3 protein: CASSSPGMQETQYF
CDR3 DNA: TGTGCCAGTAGCAGTCCCGGGATGCAAGAGACCCAGTACTTC

V gene: TRBV5-3
clone size: .
J gene: TRBJ1-1
D gene: .
CDR3 protein: CARKPSLQVLGTEAFF
CDR3 DNA: TGTGCCAGGAAACCCTCCCTACAGGTTTTGGGAACTGAAGCTTTCTTT

V gene: TRBV30
clone size: .
J gene: TRBJ1-1
D gene: TRBD1
CDR3 protein: CAWRPRGGNTEAFF
CDR3 DNA: TGTGCCTGGAGGCCCAGGGGGGGGAACACTGAAGCTTTCTTT

V gene: TRBV5-6
clone size: .
J gene: TRBJ2-7
D gene: TRBD1
CDR3 protein: CASRGQGSYEQYF
CDR3 DNA: TGTGCCAGCAGGGGACAGGGGTCCTACGAGCAGTACTTC

V gene: TRBV7-9
clone size: once
J gene: TRBJ1-1
D gene: TRBD1
CDR3 protein: CASSVQGDTEAFF
CDR3 DNA: TGTGCCAGCAGCGTTCAGGGGGACACTGAAGCTTTCTTT

V gene: TRBV5-6
clone size: .
J gene: TRBJ1-2
D gene: .
CDR3 protein: CASSFIFRELYGYTF
CDR3 DNA: TGTGCCAGCAGCTTTATTTTCCGAGAGCTCTATGGCTACACCTTC

V gene: TRBV2
clone size: .
J gene: TRBJ1-1
D gene: TRBD1
CDR3 protein: CASSDRVNTEAFF
CDR3 DNA: TGTGCCAGCAGCGACAGGGTGAACACTGAAGCTTTCTTT

V gene: TRBV6-4
clone size: .
J gene: TRBJ1-5
D gene: TRBD1
CDR3 protein: CASSEMVRGFGQPQHF
CDR3 DNA: TGTGCCAGCAGTGAGATGGTCAGGGGGTTCGGGCAGCCCCAGCATTTT

V gene: TRBV29-1
clone size: .
J gene: TRBJ2-3
D gene: .
CDR3 protein: CSGKKGAGTPQYF
CDR3 DNA: TGCAGCGGGAAAAAGGGTGCCGGGACACCGCAGTATTTT

V gene: TRBV7-2
clone size: .
J gene: TRBJ1-3
D gene: .
CDR3 protein: CASSFQGNTIYF
CDR3 DNA: TGTGCCAGCAGCTTCCAGGGAAACACCATATATTTT

V gene: TRBV27
clone size: .
J gene: TRBJ2-4
D gene: .
CDR3 protein: CASKPGRDNKNIQYF
CDR3 DNA: TGTGCCAGCAAACCCGGCCGGGATAACAAAAACATTCAGTACTTC

V gene: TRBV13
clone size: once
J gene: TRBJ2-7
D gene: TRBD1
CDR3 protein: CASSGQGRTYEQYF
CDR3 DNA: TGTGCCAGCAGCGGACAGGGGCGAACCTACGAGCAGTACTTC

V gene: TRBV9
clone size: .
J gene: TRBJ2-3
D gene: .
CDR3 protein: CASSPNQMSDTDTQYF
CDR3 DNA: TGTGCCAGCAGCCCCAACCAGATGTCGGACACAGATACGCAGTATTTT

V gene: TRBV4-1
clone size: .
J gene: TRBJ2-7
D gene: .
CDR3 protein: CASSQPDGYYEQYF
CDR3 DNA: TGCGCCAGCAGCCAACCTGATGGGTACTACGAGCAGTACTTC

V gene: TRBV5-1
clone size: .
J gene: TRBJ2-6
D gene: .
CDR3 protein: CASSLGATGANVLTF
CDR3 DNA: TGCGCCAGCAGCTTAGGGGCCACTGGGGCCAACGTCCTGACTTTC

V gene: TRBV2
clone size: few
J gene: TRBJ1-2
D gene: .
CDR3 protein: CASSEQDYGYTF
CDR3 DNA: TGTGCCAGCAGTGAACAGGACTATGGCTACACCTTC

V gene: TRBV7-2
clone size: .
J gene: TRBJ2-5
D gene: TRBD2
CDR3 protein: CASNERGQETQYF
CDR3 DNA: TGTGCCAGCAATGAGCGGGGTCAAGAGACCCAGTACTTC

V gene: TRBV7-2
clone size: .
J gene: TRBJ2-4
D gene: .
CDR3 protein: CASSPPPTENIQYF
CDR3 DNA: TGTGCCAGCAGCCCTCCACCGACAGAAAACATTCAGTACTTC

V gene: TRBV7-9
clone size: .
J gene: TRBJ2-2
D gene: .
CDR3 protein: CASSLGQLNTGELFF
CDR3 DNA: TGTGCCAGCAGCTTAGGACAGCTAAACACCGGGGAGCTGTTTTTT

V gene: TRBV28
clone size: .
J gene: TRBJ1-5
D gene: .
CDR3 protein: CASSLGQPQHF
CDR3 DNA: TGTGCCAGCAGTTTAGGTCAGCCCCAGCATTTT

V gene: TRBV5-1
clone size: .
J gene: TRBJ2-4
D gene: .
CDR3 protein: CASSLAGINIQYF
CDR3 DNA: TGCGCCAGCAGCTTGGCCGGGATAAACATTCAGTACTTC

V gene: TRBV5-6
clone size: .
J gene: TRBJ1-1
D gene: .
CDR3 protein: CASSGGFTEAFF
CDR3 DNA: TGTGCCAGCAGTGGGGGGTTCACTGAAGCTTTCTTT

V gene: TRBV27
clone size: .
J gene: TRBJ1-1
D gene: TRBD1
CDR3 protein: CASSPNRGGNTEAFF
CDR3 DNA: TGTGCCAGCAGTCCCAACAGGGGGGGGAACACTGAAGCTTTCTTT

V gene: TRBV4-1
clone size: .
J gene: TRBJ2-1
D gene: TRBD2
CDR3 protein: CASSQGAGGFNEQFF
CDR3 DNA: TGCGCCAGCAGCCAAGGAGCGGGGGGTTTCAATGAGCAGTTCTTC

V gene: TRBV27
clone size: .
J gene: TRBJ1-2
D gene: TRBD1
CDR3 protein: CASRGTGQLSTF
CDR3 DNA: TGTGCCAGCAGGGGGACAGGGCAACTTTCCACCTTC

V gene: TRBV7-9
clone size: .
J gene: TRBJ2-5
D gene: .
CDR3 protein: CASSLWPRAGETQYF
CDR3 DNA: TGTGCCAGCAGCTTATGGCCCCGAGCGGGAGAGACCCAGTACTTC